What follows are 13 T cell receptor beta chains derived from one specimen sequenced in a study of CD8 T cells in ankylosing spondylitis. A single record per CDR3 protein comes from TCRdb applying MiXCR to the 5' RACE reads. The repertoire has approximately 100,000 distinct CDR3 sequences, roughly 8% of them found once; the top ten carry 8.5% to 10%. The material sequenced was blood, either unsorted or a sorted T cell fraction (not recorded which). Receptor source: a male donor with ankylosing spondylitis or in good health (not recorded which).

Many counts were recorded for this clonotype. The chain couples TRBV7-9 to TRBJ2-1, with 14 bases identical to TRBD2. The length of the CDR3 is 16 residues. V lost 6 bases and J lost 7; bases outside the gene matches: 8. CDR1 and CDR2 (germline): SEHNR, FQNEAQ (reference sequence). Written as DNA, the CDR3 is TGTGCCAGCAGGCAGACTAGCGGGAGGGCCCTAAATGAGCAGTTCTTC. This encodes CASRQTSGRALNEQFF. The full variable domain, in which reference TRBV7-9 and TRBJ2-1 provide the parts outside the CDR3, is DTGVSQNPRHKITKRGQNVTFRCDPISEHNRLYWYRQTLGQGPEFLTYFQNEAQLEKSRLLSDRFSAERPKGSFSTLEIQRTEQGDSAMYLCASRQTSGRALNEQFFGPGTRLTVL.

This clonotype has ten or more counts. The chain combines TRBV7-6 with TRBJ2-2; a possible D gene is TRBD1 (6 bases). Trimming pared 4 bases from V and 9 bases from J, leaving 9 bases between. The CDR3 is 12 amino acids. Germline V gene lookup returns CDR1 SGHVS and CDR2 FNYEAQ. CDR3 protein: CASSYGDRELFF. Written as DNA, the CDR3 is TGTGCCAGCAGCTATGGGGACAGGGAGCTGTTTTTT.

The CDR3 loop reads CASSGQGHGELFF. The CDR3 DNA reads as TGTGCCAGCTCCGGGCAGGGACACGGGGAGCTGTTTTTT. The V and J genes are TRBV18 and TRBJ2-2, with D possibly being TRBD1 (6 bases). With 6 bases removed from V and 7 bases from J, the gap between germline ends came to 12 bases. Germline V gene lookup returns CDR1 KGHSH and CDR2 LQKENI. The CDR3 runs to 13 residues.

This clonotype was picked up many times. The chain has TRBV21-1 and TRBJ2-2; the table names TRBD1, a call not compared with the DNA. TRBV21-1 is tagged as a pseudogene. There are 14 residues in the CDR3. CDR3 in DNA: TGTGCCAGCGCGGACAGGTGGGGCACCGGGGAGCTGTTTTTT. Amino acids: CASADRWGTGELFF.

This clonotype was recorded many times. The CDR3 loop reads CSARDTLGYNEQFF. The CDR3 DNA sequence: TGCAGTGCTAGAGACACTCTCGGTTACAATGAGCAGTTCTTC. This chain links TRBV20-1 with TRBJ2-1; no definite D call. From germline, CDR1 is DFQATT and CDR2 SNEGSKA (reference sequence). V was clipped by 0 bases and J by 4 bases, with 10 bases between them. This CDR3 is built from 14 residues.

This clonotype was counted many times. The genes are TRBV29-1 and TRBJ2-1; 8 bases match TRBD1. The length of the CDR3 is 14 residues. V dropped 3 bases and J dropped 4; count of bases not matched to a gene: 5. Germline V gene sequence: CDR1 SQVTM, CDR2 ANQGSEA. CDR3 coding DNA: TGCAGCGTTGACAGGGGGCGGGCTTACAATGAGCAGTTCTTC. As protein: CSVDRGRAYNEQFF.

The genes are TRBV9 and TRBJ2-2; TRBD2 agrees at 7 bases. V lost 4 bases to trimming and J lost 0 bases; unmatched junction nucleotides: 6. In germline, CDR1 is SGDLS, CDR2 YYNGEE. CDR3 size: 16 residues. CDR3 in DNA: TGTGCCAGCAGCTCCGTGGGAGGGCCGAACACCGGGGAGCTGTTTTTT. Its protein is CASSSVGGPNTGELFF.

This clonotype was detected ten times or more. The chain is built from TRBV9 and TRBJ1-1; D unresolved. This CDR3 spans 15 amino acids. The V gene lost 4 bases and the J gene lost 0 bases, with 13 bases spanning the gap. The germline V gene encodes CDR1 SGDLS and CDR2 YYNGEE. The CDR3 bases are TGTGCCAGCAGCCGTGACCCGACTGTGAACACTGAAGCTTTCTTT. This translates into CASSRDPTVNTEAFF.

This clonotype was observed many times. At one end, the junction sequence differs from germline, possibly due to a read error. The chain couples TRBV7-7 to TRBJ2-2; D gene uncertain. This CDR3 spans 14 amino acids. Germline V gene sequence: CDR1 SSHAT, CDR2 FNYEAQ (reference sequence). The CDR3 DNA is TGTGCTAGCAGCTTACTGGGGAACACCGGGGAGCTGTTTTTT. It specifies CASSLLGNTGELFF. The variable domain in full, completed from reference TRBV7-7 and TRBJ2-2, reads GAGVSQSPRYKVTKRGQDVTLRCDPISSHATLYWYQQALGQGPEFLTYFNYEAQPDKSGLPSDRFSAERPEGSISTLTIQRTEQRDSAMYRCASSLLGNTGELFFGEGSRLTVL.

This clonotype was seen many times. CDR3 sequence: CSVLEGQGGNEQFF. CDR3 DNA: TGCAGCGTTCTGGAGGGACAGGGAGGCAATGAGCAGTTCTTC. This chain uses TRBV29-1 with TRBJ2-1, with 9 bases matching TRBD1. Germline V gene lookup returns CDR1 SQVTM and CDR2 ANQGSEA. V lost 5 bases to trimming and J lost 6 bases; unmatched junction nucleotides: 8. The CDR3 is 14 residues long.

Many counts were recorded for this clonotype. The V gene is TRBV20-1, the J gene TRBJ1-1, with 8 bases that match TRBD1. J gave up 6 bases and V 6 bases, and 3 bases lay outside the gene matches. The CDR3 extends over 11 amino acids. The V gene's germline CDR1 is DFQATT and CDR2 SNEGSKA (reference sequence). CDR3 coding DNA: TGCAGTGCGGACAGGGTCGCTGAAGCTTTCTTT. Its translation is CSADRVAEAFF.

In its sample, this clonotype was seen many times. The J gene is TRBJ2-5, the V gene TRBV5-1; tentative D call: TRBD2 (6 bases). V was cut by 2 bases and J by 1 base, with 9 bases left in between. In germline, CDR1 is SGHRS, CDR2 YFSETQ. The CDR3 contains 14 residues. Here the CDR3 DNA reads TGCGCCAGCAGCTTTGTCGGGAGCCAAGAGACCCAGTACTTC. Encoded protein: CASSFVGSQETQYF.

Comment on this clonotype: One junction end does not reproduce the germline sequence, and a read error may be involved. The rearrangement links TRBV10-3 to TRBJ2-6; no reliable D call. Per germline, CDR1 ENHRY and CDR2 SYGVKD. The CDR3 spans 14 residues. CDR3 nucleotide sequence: TGTGTCATCAGTGATGTTTCTGGGGCCAACGTCCTGACTTTC. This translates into CVISDVSGANVLTF.